The present T cell receptor beta chain was sequenced within a study of blood T cell repertoires in COVID-19. Study details: The United States, Italy and Spain supplied acute and convalescent COVID-19 samples. Sample material is recorded as cDNA or gDNA derived from T cells, B-cell-depleted T cells, or PBMCs.

The J segment lost 5 bases and the V segment lost 3 bases, leaving 8 bases of the junction unmatched. Germline V gene data show CDR1 as SQVTM and CDR2 as ANQGSEA. This CDR3 has 15 amino acids. Source study methods: Counts of nucleated cells, estimated from reference gene primer amplification, were obtained. The assay was immunoSEQ multiplex PCR, and TCRdb's table has in-frame clones only and misses some. That table gives V, J and clone size, and the DNA gave D and trimming. The data contain about 190,000 clones, around nine tenths of them singletons. V gene TRBV29-1 combines with J gene TRBJ1-1; 11 bases line up with TRBD1. The source of this sequence is a man between 18 and 35 years old with active or convalescent COVID-19. Sequencing was done on a sample of peripheral blood. The CDR3 loop is CSVDRTGGGSTEAFF. DNA for the CDR3: TGCAGCGTTGACAGGACAGGGGGCGGGAGTACTGAAGCTTTCTTT.